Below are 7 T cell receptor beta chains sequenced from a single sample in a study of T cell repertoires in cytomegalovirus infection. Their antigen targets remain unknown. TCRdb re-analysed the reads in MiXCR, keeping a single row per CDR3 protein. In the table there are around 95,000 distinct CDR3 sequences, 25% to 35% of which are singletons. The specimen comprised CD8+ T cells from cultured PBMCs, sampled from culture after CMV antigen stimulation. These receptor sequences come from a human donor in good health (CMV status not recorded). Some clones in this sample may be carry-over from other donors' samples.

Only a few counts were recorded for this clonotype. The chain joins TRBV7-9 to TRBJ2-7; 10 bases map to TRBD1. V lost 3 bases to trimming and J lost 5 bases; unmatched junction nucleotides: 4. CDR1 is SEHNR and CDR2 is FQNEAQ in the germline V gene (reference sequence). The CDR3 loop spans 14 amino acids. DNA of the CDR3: TGTGCCAGCAGCTTTTCGGACAGGGGGAACGAGCAGTACTTC. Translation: CASSFSDRGNEQYF.

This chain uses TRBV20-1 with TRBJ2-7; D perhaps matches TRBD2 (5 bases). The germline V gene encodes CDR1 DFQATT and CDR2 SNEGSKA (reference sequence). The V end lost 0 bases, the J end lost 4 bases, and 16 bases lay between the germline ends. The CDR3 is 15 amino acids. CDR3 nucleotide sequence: TGCAGTGCTAGAGACGCCGCGGCGGGTCTTTACGAGCAGTACTTC. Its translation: CSARDAAAGLYEQYF.

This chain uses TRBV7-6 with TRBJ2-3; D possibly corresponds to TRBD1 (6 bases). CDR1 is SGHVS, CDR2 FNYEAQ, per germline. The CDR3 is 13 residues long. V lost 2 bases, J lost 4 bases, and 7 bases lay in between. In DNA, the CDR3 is TGTGCCAGCAGCTTACCAGGGGCAGATACGCAGTATTTT. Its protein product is CASSLPGADTQYF.

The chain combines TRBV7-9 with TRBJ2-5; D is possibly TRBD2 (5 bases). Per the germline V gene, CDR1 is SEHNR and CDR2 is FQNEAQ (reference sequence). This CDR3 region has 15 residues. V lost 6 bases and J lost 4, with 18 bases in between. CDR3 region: CASRALSLAVETQYF. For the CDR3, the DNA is TGTGCCAGCAGGGCTCTTAGCCTAGCAGTAGAGACCCAGTACTTC. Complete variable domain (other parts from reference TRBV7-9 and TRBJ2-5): DTGVSQNPRHKITKRGQNVTFRCDPISEHNRLYWYRQTLGQGPEFLTYFQNEAQLEKSRLLSDRFSAERPKGSFSTLEIQRTEQGDSAMYLCASRALSLAVETQYFGPGTRLLVL.

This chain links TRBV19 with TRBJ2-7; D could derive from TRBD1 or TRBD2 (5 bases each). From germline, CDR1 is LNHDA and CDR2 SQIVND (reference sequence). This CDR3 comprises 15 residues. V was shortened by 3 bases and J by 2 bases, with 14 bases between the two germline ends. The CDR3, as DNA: TGTGCCAGTAGTATTGAAGGAACGGGGCCCTACGAGCAGTACTTC. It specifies CASSIEGTGPYEQYF.

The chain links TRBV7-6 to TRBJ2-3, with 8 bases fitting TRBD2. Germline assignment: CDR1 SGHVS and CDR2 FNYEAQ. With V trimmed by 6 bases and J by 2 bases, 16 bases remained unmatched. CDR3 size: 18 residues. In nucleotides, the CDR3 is TGTGCCAGCAGTCCGTTCGAGAGCGGGGGACTCCTCACAGATACGCAGTATTTT. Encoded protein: CASSPFESGGLLTDTQYF.

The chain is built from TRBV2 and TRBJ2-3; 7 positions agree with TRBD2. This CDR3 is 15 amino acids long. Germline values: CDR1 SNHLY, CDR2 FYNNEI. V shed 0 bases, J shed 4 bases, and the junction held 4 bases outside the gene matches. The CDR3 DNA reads TGTGCCAGCAGTGAAGCCCAGCGGGACTCAGATACGCAGTATTTT. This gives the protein CASSEAQRDSDTQYF.